A single TCR beta chain is shown here with its context. The source of the sample is a study of blood T cell repertoires in COVID-19. For the study at large: Acute-phase and convalescent COVID-19 samples originated in the United States, Italy and Spain.

Individuals drawn from 24 US areas were about 18 to 95 years old. Allocation to cohorts depended on clinical history reported by the participants. The germline gives CDR1 SEHNR, CDR2 FQNEAQ (reference sequence). CDR3 length equals 15 residues. V shed 4 bases and J 1 base; nucleotides not matched to a gene: 4. Data came from immunoSEQ multiplex PCR; TCRdb stores just in-frame clones and leaves some out. There are roughly 190,000 clones in the sample; around three quarters occur only once, and roughly a sixth lies in the top ten. Input material: PBMCs or T cells enriched from blood (not recorded which). The V gene is TRBV7-9, the J gene TRBJ1-1, with 9 bases lining up with TRBD1. The clonotype comes from a woman aged 50 to 60 with acute COVID-19. The CDR3: CASSWDRDRNTEAFF. As DNA, the CDR3 is TGTGCCAGCAGCTGGGACAGGGATAGGAACACTGAAGCTTTCTTT.